These 25 T cell receptor beta chains originate from one sample sequenced in a study of T-cell reconstitution after alpha-beta-depleted transplantation in children. Researchers prepared the TCRbeta library using unique molecular identifiers, the study reports. TCRdb reanalysed the PCR reads using MiXCR and keeps one entry per CDR3 protein. The data show under 85,000 distinct CDR3 sequences, with about a sixth seen just once and approximately 55% held by the top ten. Specimen: PBMCs, mostly from graft donor cells, collected 360 days after TCRalphabeta/CD19-depleted stem cell transplant. Every receptor here comes from a male patient aged 2-10 years who had a stem cell transplant for acute lymphoblastic leukemia, so the T cells may come from the graft donor.

This clonotype was seen many times. This chain links TRBV27 with TRBJ2-5, with TRBD2 matching over 9 bases. The CDR3 has 15 residues. The junction had 7 bases not matched to a gene; V was cut back by 8 bases and J by 0 bases. The germline V gene has CDR1 MNHEY and CDR2 SMNVEV (reference sequence). Here the CDR3 reads CASSRLAGNQETQYF. In DNA form, the CDR3 reads TGTGCCAGCTCTCGGCTAGCGGGGAACCAAGAGACCCAGTACTTC.

This rearrangement joins TRBV7-9 to TRBJ2-7; 13 nucleotides agree with TRBD2. With 1 base clipped from V and 2 bases from J, the junction kept 5 bases outside the gene matches. The CDR3 covers 17 residues. Germline V gene data show CDR1 as SEHNR and CDR2 as FQNEAQ (reference sequence). CDR3: CASSLGWTSGGTYEQYF. For the CDR3, the DNA is TGTGCCAGCAGCTTAGGGTGGACTAGCGGGGGAACCTACGAGCAGTACTTC.

This clonotype occurred a few times. This sequence joins TRBV7-9 and TRBJ2-2; 8 bases align to TRBD2. CDR1 is SEHNR, CDR2 FQNEAQ, per germline (reference sequence). V was pared by 10 bases and J by 4 bases, with 5 bases of the junction left unmatched. The CDR3 contains 13 residues. The CDR3 bases are TGTGCCACCCCGGGGGGGGTCACCGGGGAGCTGTTTTTT. Residues: CATPGGVTGELFF.

The V call is TRBV2, the J call TRBJ1-2; D is possibly TRBD1 (6 bases). Trimming stripped 6 bases from V and 4 bases from J, with 12 bases between. The length of the CDR3 is 13 residues. From germline, CDR1 is SNHLY and CDR2 FYNNEI. This CDR3 is CASRKTGPYGYTF. The CDR3, as DNA: TGTGCCAGCAGGAAGACAGGTCCCTATGGCTACACCTTC.

This clonotype appeared many times. This sequence joins TRBV28 and TRBJ1-5; TRBD1 matches at 8 bases. The V gene end was trimmed by 4 bases and the J gene end by 5 bases; junction bases not matched to a gene: 4. Germline loops: CDR1 MDHEN, CDR2 SYDVKM. The CDR3 contains 14 residues. In DNA, the CDR3 is TGTGCCAGCAGTTCAGGGGGCGAGGATCAGCCCCAGCATTTT. Protein sequence: CASSSGGEDQPQHF.

This clonotype showed up many times. The rearrangement links TRBV11-2 to TRBJ2-2; 13 positions match TRBD2. CDR3 size: 18 residues. CDR1 and CDR2 from the germline V gene are SGHAT and FQNNGV. With 1 base clipped from V and 4 bases from J, the junction kept 6 bases outside the gene matches. CDR3 residues: CASSLGLAGGKGTGELFF. CDR3 sequence (DNA): TGTGCCAGCAGCTTAGGACTAGCGGGAGGAAAAGGCACCGGGGAGCTGTTTTTT.

This chain connects TRBV11-2 to TRBJ1-1; unclear D gene. This CDR3 region has 16 residues. Between the trimmed V and J ends, which lost 5 bases and 4 bases, there was a span of 20 bases. The germline V gene has CDR1 SGHAT and CDR2 FQNNGV. The CDR3 nucleotides read TGTGCCAGCAGCGCTGTTGGGCGGGGTTGGGGCACTGAAGCTTTCTTT. Protein product: CASSAVGRGWGTEAFF.

This clonotype was counted at least ten times. V and J are TRBV2 and TRBJ2-5; 7 bases are a match to TRBD1. The CDR3 loop spans 15 amino acids. Germline loops: CDR1 SNHLY, CDR2 FYNNEI. Trimming took 5 bases from V and 5 from J; bases not matched to a gene: 11. The CDR3: CASSTTDRVRETQYF. The CDR3, as DNA: TGTGCCAGCAGTACTACCGACAGGGTGAGGGAGACCCAGTACTTC.

The chain combines TRBV5-1 with TRBJ2-2, with D possibly TRBD1 on 6 matching bases. Germline V gene lookup returns CDR1 SGHRS and CDR2 YFSETQ. The length of the CDR3 is 14 residues. V was pared by 2 bases and J by 5 bases, with 10 bases between. CDR3 protein: CASSLGQPTGELFF. The DNA for the CDR3 is TGCGCCAGCAGCTTAGGACAGCCGACCGGGGAGCTGTTTTTT.

J is TRBJ2-2 and V is TRBV27, with TRBD2 matching over 10 bases. With 7 bases clipped from V and 3 bases from J, the junction kept 5 bases outside the gene matches. The CDR3 is 15 residues long. Germline lookup yields CDR1 MNHEY and CDR2 SMNVEV (reference sequence). This CDR3 reads CASKMTSGYTGELFF. The CDR3 DNA follows: TGTGCCAGCAAAATGACTAGCGGGTACACCGGGGAGCTGTTTTTT.

The V call is TRBV5-1, the J call TRBJ2-7, with D possibly being TRBD1 (6 bases). Germline-derived CDR1 and CDR2 are SGHRS and YFSETQ. This CDR3 is 13 amino acids long. V was trimmed by 4 bases and J by 1 base, leaving 9 bases between them. CDR3 DNA sequence: TGCGCCAGCAGCGGCAGGGGATCCTACGAGCAGTACTTC. It yields the protein CASSGRGSYEQYF.

This clonotype was observed a handful of times. The chain couples TRBV27 to TRBJ2-5, with D uncertain. The CDR3 loop spans 15 amino acids. Trimming removed 5 bases at V and 9 bases at J, with 22 bases between. Germline V CDR1 and CDR2: MNHEY, SMNVEV (reference sequence). CDR3 sequence (DNA): TGTGCCAGCAGTACCGACCGGGCCCCTTTTTGGGCCCAGTACTTC. Translated, it gives CASSTDRAPFWAQYF.

Points on this clonotype: This may come from a read error, since a much larger clone is one base off. The rearrangement uses TRBV12-3 or TRBV12-4 and TRBJ2-2, with 9 positions matching TRBD1. Trimming removed 1 base from V and 3 bases from J; junction bases left unmatched: 9. The CDR3 runs to 18 residues. The CDR3 nucleotides are TGTGCCAGCAGTTTAGTGCTGGGACAGGGCAAACACACCGGGGAGCTGTTTTTT. Its protein is CASSLVLGQGKHTGELFF.

V gene TRBV4-2 combines with J gene TRBJ2-5; possibly TRBD1 or TRBD2 for D (5 bases each). The germline V and J ends were trimmed by 1 base and 6 bases, with 18 bases remaining between them. This CDR3 has 16 amino acids. The germline CDR1 and CDR2 sequences are LGHNA and YNFKEQ. CDR3 bases: TGTGCCAGCAGCCAAGCCACGGGACGGACCGGGAAGACCCAGTACTTC. Its translation is CASSQATGRTGKTQYF.

This chain connects TRBV6-1 to TRBJ2-4; 13 bases map to TRBD2. Per the germline V gene, CDR1 is MNHNS and CDR2 is SASEGT. The CDR3 is 18 amino acids. V shed 6 bases, J shed 1 base, and the junction held 9 bases outside the gene matches. The CDR3 protein is CASSLGTSGNRAKNIQYF. The CDR3 DNA is TGTGCCAGCAGCCTCGGGACTAGCGGGAACCGGGCCAAAAACATTCAGTACTTC.

This clonotype was detected a few times. This chain joins TRBV12-3 or TRBV12-4 and TRBJ1-2, with no clear D. Trimming took off 10 bases at V and 3 bases at J, with 18 bases between the two ends. There are 14 residues in the CDR3. CDR3 residues: CATAPPRLHYGYTF. CDR3 sequence (DNA): TGTGCCACCGCACCCCCTCGACTACACTATGGCTACACCTTC.

This clonotype has just a few counts. The chain has TRBV4-2 and TRBJ2-4; possible D gene TRBD1, 5 bases. Per the germline V gene, CDR1 is LGHNA and CDR2 is YNFKEQ. This CDR3 has 15 residues. The V gene lost 1 base and the J gene lost 2 bases, with 9 bases spanning the gap. The CDR3 here is CASSQGAGTKNIQYF. CDR3 sequence (DNA): TGTGCCAGCAGCCAAGGGGCAGGGACCAAAAACATTCAGTACTTC.

In this sample, this clonotype turned up a few times. The chain employs TRBV5-1 and TRBJ1-5; no reliable D call. CDR1 SGHRS and CDR2 YFSETQ come from the germline V gene. V lost 2 bases, J lost 2 bases, and 8 bases lay in between. There are 14 residues in the CDR3. CDR3 amino acids: CASSFGIGNQPQHF. CDR3 nucleotide sequence: TGCGCCAGCAGCTTTGGGATAGGCAATCAGCCCCAGCATTTT.

This sequence joins TRBV4-1 and TRBJ2-2; TRBD2 is a possible D gene (6 bases). V gave up 4 bases and J gave up 6 bases, with 12 bases separating them. The germline V gene encodes CDR1 MGHRA and CDR2 YSYEKL. This CDR3 has 14 residues. CDR3 sequence reads: CASSRVTSPGELFF. As DNA, the CDR3 is TGCGCCAGCAGCCGGGTGACTAGTCCCGGGGAGCTGTTTTTT.

The CDR3 sequence: CSASDLYEQYF. The CDR3 region has the DNA TGCAGCGCCAGCGACCTTTACGAGCAGTACTTC. This chain connects TRBV29-1 to TRBJ2-7; D gene ambiguous. Germline CDR1 reads SQVTM; CDR2 reads ANQGSEA. The CDR3 is 11 residues long. With 7 bases removed from V and 4 bases from J, the gap between germline ends came to 11 bases.

The J gene is TRBJ1-5, the V gene TRBV29-1; a possible D gene is TRBD1 (5 bases). The V and J ends lost 4 bases and 4 bases respectively, with 14 bases between them. CDR3 length: 14 amino acids. Germline-derived CDR1 and CDR2 are SQVTM and ANQGSEA. CDR3 nucleotides: TGCAGCGTTGTTCTTGGGGGAAGGAATCAGCCCCAGCATTTT. This encodes CSVVLGGRNQPQHF.

This clonotype was seen a few times. The chain joins TRBV9 to TRBJ1-4, with 9 positions matching TRBD1. Germline CDR1 and CDR2: SGDLS and YYNGEE. The length of the CDR3 is 13 residues. The trim removed 7 bases at V and 5 bases at J, leaving 3 bases unmatched. CDR3: CASGTGRNEKLFF. The CDR3 DNA is TGTGCCAGCGGGACAGGGCGAAATGAAAAACTGTTTTTT.

Many counts were recorded for this clonotype. This chain joins TRBV20-1 and TRBJ2-7; D not resolved. CDR3 length: 13 residues. V was cut by 0 bases and J by 1 base, with 7 bases left in between. CDR1 is DFQATT and CDR2 is SNEGSKA in the germline V gene (reference sequence). The CDR3 bases are TGCAGTGCTAGAGACAGGCTTTCCTACGAGCAGTACTTC. Its translation: CSARDRLSYEQYF.

V gene TRBV10-3 combines with J gene TRBJ2-5; D may be TRBD1 (5 bases). V was cut by 7 bases and J by 2 bases, with 20 bases left in between. The CDR3 consists of 16 residues. Germline lookup yields CDR1 ENHRY and CDR2 SYGVKD. The CDR3 sequence: CAIKSSKGAAQETQYF. Here the CDR3 DNA reads TGTGCCATCAAAAGTAGTAAAGGGGCGGCTCAAGAGACCCAGTACTTC.

The chain couples TRBV3-1 to TRBJ2-7; D remains ambiguous. V was trimmed by 4 bases and J by 4 bases, leaving 5 bases between them. This CDR3 is built from 11 residues. The germline CDR1 and CDR2 sequences are LGHDT and YNNKEL (reference sequence). In DNA form, the CDR3 reads TGTGCCAGCAGCCGCCTATACGAGCAGTACTTC. It yields the protein CASSRLYEQYF.